These 10 T cell receptor beta chains were sequenced from one sample in a study of T cells in narcolepsy. TCRdb's copy holds only in-frame clones and misses some; the assay was immunoSEQ multiplex PCR. The repertoire holds tens of thousands of clones, with 75% to 80% as singletons. Sequences were obtained from CD45RA- memory CD4+ T cells from PBMCs. These receptors were collected from a human donor with narcolepsy.

The V and J genes are TRBV30 and TRBJ1-6, with 7 bases matching TRBD1. Unmatched junction bases numbered 19, after V lost 2 bases and J lost 3 bases. The germline gives CDR1 GTSNPN, CDR2 SVGIG (reference sequence). This CDR3 is built from 20 residues. The CDR3 region is CAWSRSQFPRDSIYNSPLHF. The DNA of the CDR3 is TGTGCCTGGAGTCGCTCACAATTCCCTCGGGACAGTATCTATAATTCACCCCTCCACTTT.

The V call is TRBV25-1, the J call TRBJ1-5; D is possibly TRBD1 (5 bases). Germline V gene data show CDR1 as MGHDK and CDR2 as SYGVNS. Trimming removed 1 base from V and 2 bases from J, with 15 bases in between. This CDR3 has 17 amino acids. The CDR3 DNA reads as TGTGCCAGCAGTGAATCAAGCGCAGGGCATGGCAATCAGCCCCAGCATTTT. Translating gives CASSESSAGHGNQPQHF.

This chain connects TRBV6-4 to TRBJ1-2, with D tentatively TRBD1 (5 bases). CDR1 is MRHNA, CDR2 SNTAGT, per germline. Trimming pared 2 bases from V and 2 bases from J, leaving 15 bases between. This CDR3 has 16 amino acids. The CDR3 loop is CASSDGPGLGNYGYTF. In DNA form, the CDR3 reads TGTGCCAGCAGTGACGGCCCGGGGCTGGGAAACTATGGCTACACCTTC.

This clone was seen a single time. The CDR3 nucleotides are TGCGCCAGCAGCTCGGAACGAGCTAGCGGCCAAGAGACCCAGTACTTC. Amino acid sequence: CASSSERASGQETQYF. The J gene is TRBJ2-5, the V gene TRBV5-1; 7 bases agree with TRBD2. After removal of 3 bases from V and 1 base from J, the junction contained 9 bases not matched to a gene. Germline CDR1 SGHRS, CDR2 YFSETQ. This CDR3 is built from 16 residues.

This chain connects TRBV18 to TRBJ1-4; no reliable D call. The germline V gene has CDR1 KGHSH and CDR2 LQKENI. Between the trimmed V and J ends, which lost 1 base and 1 base, there was a span of 10 bases. CDR3 size: 16 residues. CDR3 protein: CASSPRGRETNEKLFF. The CDR3 nucleotides read TGTGCCAGCTCACCACGAGGGCGGGAAACTAATGAAAAACTGTTTTTT.

This clone has a handful of counts. The rearrangement links TRBV5-1 to TRBJ1-4; weak D call: TRBD1 (5 bases). The CDR3 is made up of 15 amino acids. The germline V and J ends were trimmed by 4 bases and 3 bases, with 13 bases remaining between them. Germline V gene lookup returns CDR1 SGHRS and CDR2 YFSETQ. For the CDR3, the DNA is TGCGCCAGCAGCGACGAAGGGGCAGCTAATGAAAAACTGTTTTTT. Protein: CASSDEGAANEKLFF.

This clone was recorded a few times. The chain employs TRBV10-1 and TRBJ2-2, with 11 bases that match TRBD2. The junction had 2 bases not matched to a gene; V was cut back by 5 bases and J by 6 bases. CDR3 size: 14 residues. The germline V gene has CDR1 WNHNN and CDR2 SYGVQD (reference sequence). CDR3 in amino acids: CASSTSGGPGELFF. In DNA, the CDR3 is TGCGCCAGCAGTACTAGCGGGGGCCCCGGGGAGCTGTTTTTT.

The V and J genes are TRBV6-1 and TRBJ2-3, with D possibly TRBD1 on 6 matching bases. The CDR3 totals 15 residues. CDR1 and CDR2 (germline): MNHNS, SASEGT. Trimming pared 5 bases from V and 0 bases from J, leaving 12 bases between. In DNA, the CDR3 is TGTGCCAGCAGTAGCTCGGGACATAGCACAGATACGCAGTATTTT. Amino acid sequence: CASSSSGHSTDTQYF.

The chain employs TRBV14 and TRBJ2-7, with D unresolved. This CDR3 spans 14 amino acids. Trimming left V 0 bases short and J 8 bases short, with 14 bases between. CDR1 and CDR2 (germline): SGHDN, FVKESK. The CDR3 spells CASSQDSTGHQQYF. CDR3 in DNA: TGTGCCAGCAGCCAAGATTCAACTGGCCACCAGCAGTACTTC.

V gene TRBV5-1 combines with J gene TRBJ1-1; D is uncertain. The V gene lost 0 bases and the J gene lost 1 base, with 10 bases spanning the gap. CDR1 SGHRS and CDR2 YFSETQ come from the germline V gene. The CDR3 spans 15 residues. The CDR3 is CASSLEMRGNTEAFF. The CDR3 DNA sequence: TGCGCCAGCAGCTTGGAAATGCGGGGGAACACTGAAGCTTTCTTT.